This entry lists 22 T cell receptor beta chains sequenced from one sample in a study of cytomegalovirus exposure and HLA in healthy donors. PCR amplification relied on 60 Vbeta primers (plus 13 Jbeta primers). The repertoire was sequenced with immunoSEQ multiplex PCR; TCRdb's copy has only in-frame clones and lacks some. The sample includes 150,000 to 160,000 clones, 80% of them seen just once. Sequencing was performed on PBMCs. Every receptor here comes from a woman in her forties in good health and CMV-seropositive.

The chain uses TRBV7-3 and TRBJ1-4; 11 positions match TRBD1. The V gene's germline CDR1 is SGHTA and CDR2 FQGTGA. This CDR3 has 15 amino acids. Losses at the gene ends were 5 bases for V and 7 bases for J; bases not matched to a gene: 6. The CDR3 is CASSPGQGASEKLFF. CDR3 nucleotide sequence: TGTGCCAGCAGCCCAGGACAGGGGGCTAGTGAAAAACTGTTTTTT.

This chain joins TRBV6-5 and TRBJ2-7; 11 bases agree with TRBD1. This CDR3 has 15 amino acids. Germline CDR1 and CDR2: MNHEY and SVGAGI. The V segment lost 2 bases and the J segment 4 bases; nucleotides outside the gene matches: 4. In nucleotides, the CDR3 is TGTGCCAGCAGTTACGGAGGGACAGGGGGGTACGAGCAGTACTTC. Translating gives CASSYGGTGGYEQYF.

The V gene is TRBV6-5, the J gene TRBJ2-7; D call uncertain. V was clipped by 6 bases and J by 0 bases, with 12 bases between them. Germline V gene sequence: CDR1 MNHEY, CDR2 SVGAGI. The CDR3 has 14 amino acids. The CDR3 sequence: CASSKAASSYEQYF. CDR3 sequence (DNA): TGTGCCAGCAGCAAGGCGGCCAGCTCCTACGAGCAGTACTTC.

This clone has more than one count but fewer than ten. V usage is TRBV28 and J usage is TRBJ1-5; D is perhaps TRBD1 (5 bases). CDR1 and CDR2 (germline): MDHEN, SYDVKM. The CDR3 runs to 13 residues. V dropped 4 bases and J dropped 5 bases, with 9 bases sitting between them. CDR3 loop: CASSSRGYQPQHF. The CDR3 bases are TGTGCCAGCAGTTCAAGGGGTTATCAGCCCCAGCATTTT.

The chain has TRBV18 and TRBJ2-3; TRBD1 agrees at 7 bases. CDR3 length equals 18 residues. CDR1 is KGHSH and CDR2 is LQKENI in the germline V gene. V trimming: 3 bases; J trimming: 2 bases; junction bases outside the gene matches: 14. This CDR3 reads CASSPPILPGQNTDTQYF. The CDR3 nucleotides are TGTGCCAGCTCACCTCCTATCTTACCGGGACAGAACACAGATACGCAGTATTTT.

V is TRBV7-6 and J is TRBJ2-3; TRBD2 aligns across 8 bases. The germline V gene has CDR1 SGHVS and CDR2 FNYEAQ. Trimming cost V 3 bases and J 6 bases; bases outside gene matches: 8. The CDR3 consists of 15 residues. The CDR3 nucleotides are TGTGCCAGCAGCTTCACCTGGACTAGCTCGGATACGCAGTATTTT. Amino acids: CASSFTWTSSDTQYF.

This clone was detected a few times. This chain links TRBV5-1 with TRBJ2-3, with TRBD2 matching 7 bases. Per germline, CDR1 SGHRS and CDR2 YFSETQ. The trim removed 4 bases at V and 5 bases at J, leaving 16 bases unmatched. This CDR3 contains 17 residues. CDR3 sequence reads: CASSPSLAGVAQDTQYF. As DNA, the CDR3 is TGCGCCAGCAGCCCGAGCCTCGCGGGAGTGGCCCAAGATACGCAGTATTTT.

The chain links TRBV27 to TRBJ1-2, with D possibly being TRBD1 (5 bases). CDR3 length: 13 amino acids. Germline-derived CDR1 and CDR2 are MNHEY and SMNVEV (reference sequence). Between the trimmed V and J ends, which lost 9 bases and 3 bases, there was a span of 14 bases. CDR3 coding DNA: TGTGCCAGTAGCATGACAGCCGACTATGGCTACACCTTC. It is translated as CASSMTADYGYTF.

The chain carries TRBV5-1 and TRBJ2-7, with TRBD1 matching 8 bases. V gave up 5 bases and J gave up 4 bases; unmatched junction bases: 11. The CDR3 has 15 residues. Germline-derived CDR1 and CDR2 are SGHRS and YFSETQ. CDR3 loop: CASSRTRQGPYEQYF. CDR3 coding DNA: TGCGCCAGCAGTAGGACAAGACAGGGGCCATACGAGCAGTACTTC.

This clone has just a few counts. The CDR3 DNA reads as TGTGCCAGCAGCTTAGCCGGACAGGGAGGAAACACCATATATTTT. Its protein is CASSLAGQGGNTIYF. V gene TRBV7-9 combines with J gene TRBJ1-3; TRBD1 agrees at 8 bases. The V segment lost 0 bases and the J segment 4 bases; nucleotides outside the gene matches: 2. This CDR3 is built from 15 residues. Germline CDR1 is SEHNR and CDR2 is FQNEAQ (reference sequence).

The rearrangement uses TRBV11-2 and TRBJ1-1; unclear D gene. Germline V CDR1 and CDR2: SGHAT, FQNNGV. The CDR3 is 15 amino acids. V lost 4 bases, J lost 0 bases, and 12 bases lay in between. For the CDR3, the DNA is TGTGCCAGCAGCTCCCCGAGGGAGATGAACACTGAAGCTTTCTTT. Translating it yields CASSSPREMNTEAFF.

Comments on this clone: The DNA is left out, because the CDR3 cannot be placed on it with certainty; the CDR3 is given as TCRdb lists it. The chain joins TRBV10-3 to TRBJ1-2; TRBD1, the table's D call, lacks a check against the DNA. Germline CDR1 is ENHRY and CDR2 is SYGVKD. Including both end residues, the CDR3 is 13 amino acids long. The CDR3 is CVPSVPENYGYTF.

The genes are TRBV6-6 and TRBJ1-2; unclear D gene. V lost 5 bases and J 4 bases, leaving 5 bases between the germline ends. Germline assignment: CDR1 MNHNY and CDR2 SVGAGI (reference sequence). The CDR3 covers 11 residues. The CDR3 DNA reads as TGTGCCAGCAGTAACAGCTATGGCTACACCTTC. It specifies CASSNSYGYTF.

The chain is built from TRBV19 and TRBJ1-1, with D maybe TRBD1 (5 bases). CDR3 size: 14 residues. Deletions cut 7 bases from V and 1 base from J, with 13 bases between. Germline V gene data show CDR1 as LNHDA and CDR2 as SQIVND (reference sequence). CDR3 coding DNA: TGTGCCAGTAAAGTCTACAGGTCGAACACTGAAGCTTTCTTT. Encoded protein: CASKVYRSNTEAFF.

This clone was counted once. The chain combines TRBV10-2 with TRBJ1-2; D possibly corresponds to TRBD1 (5 bases). Trimming pared 3 bases from V and 7 bases from J, leaving 18 bases between. The germline CDR1 and CDR2 sequences are WSHSY and SAAADI. CDR3 length: 15 amino acids. CDR3: CASSDSGLPMGGYTF. The CDR3 coding sequence is TGCGCCAGCAGTGACTCGGGACTCCCGATGGGTGGCTACACCTTC.

The genes are TRBV27 and TRBJ1-2; D is perhaps TRBD1 (6 bases). CDR3 length: 13 residues. The V end was cut by 6 bases, the J end by 2 bases, with 10 bases between. Germline assignment: CDR1 MNHEY and CDR2 SMNVEV (reference sequence). The chain's CDR3 is CASRPTGNYGYTF. CDR3 DNA sequence: TGTGCCAGCAGACCGACAGGAAACTATGGCTACACCTTC.

This rearrangement joins TRBV2 to TRBJ2-7, with unresolved D. The CDR3 has 12 amino acids. The germline CDR1 and CDR2 sequences are SNHLY and FYNNEI. The V and J ends lost 2 bases and 9 bases respectively, with 11 bases between them. For the CDR3, the DNA is TGTGCCAGCAGTGAACGCAATGTCGGGCAGTACTTC. It encodes CASSERNVGQYF. Full variable domain (rest looked up from reference TRBV2 and TRBJ2-7): EPEVTQTPSHQVTQMGQEVILRCVPISNHLYFYWYRQILGQKVEFLVSFYNNEISEKSEIFDDQFSVERPDGSNFTLKIRSTKLEDSAMYFCASSERNVGQYFGPGTRLTVT.

The J gene is TRBJ2-1, the V gene TRBV27; 7 positions agree with TRBD1. J gave up 0 bases and V 7 bases, and 6 bases lay outside the gene matches. Germline V gives CDR1 MNHEY, CDR2 SMNVEV (reference sequence). The CDR3 is made up of 15 amino acids. CDR3 region: CASKVDRDSYNEQFF. Here the CDR3 DNA reads TGTGCCAGCAAGGTAGACAGGGACTCCTACAATGAGCAGTTCTTC.

The gene calls are TRBV27 and TRBJ2-1; 10 bases match TRBD2. The CDR3 has 17 residues. Germline loops: CDR1 MNHEY, CDR2 SMNVEV (reference sequence). The V segment lost 0 bases and the J segment 10 bases; nucleotides outside the gene matches: 12. The CDR3 loop reads CASSLSTGLVLAGEQFF. In nucleotides, the CDR3 is TGTGCCAGCAGTTTATCAACAGGGCTAGTACTAGCGGGGGAGCAGTTCTTC.

This clone was observed once. The V gene is TRBV7-6, the J gene TRBJ2-7, with 13 bases matching TRBD2. CDR1 SGHVS and CDR2 FNYEAQ come from the germline V gene. The CDR3 spans 15 residues. J gave up 1 base and V 4 bases, and 1 base lay outside the gene matches. This CDR3 reads CASSSGLAGSYEQYF. CDR3 nucleotide sequence: TGTGCCAGCAGCTCGGGACTAGCGGGGTCCTACGAGCAGTACTTC.

The chain links TRBV6-1 to TRBJ2-7; 10 bases agree with TRBD1. V was pared by 6 bases and J by 5 bases, with 10 bases of the junction left unmatched. The CDR3 runs to 15 residues. Per the germline V gene, CDR1 is MNHNS and CDR2 is SASEGT. The CDR3 coding sequence is TGTGCCAGCAGGCACACGGGGACAGGGGCGAACGAGCAGTACTTC. Translating gives CASRHTGTGANEQYF.

Here the CDR3 DNA reads TGTGCCAGTAGTATTAATAGCCCTTCGAACACCGGGGAGCTGTTTTTT. It is translated as CASSINSPSNTGELFF. This rearrangement joins TRBV19 to TRBJ2-2; D is uncertain. Germline CDR1 is LNHDA and CDR2 is SQIVND (reference sequence). This CDR3 is 16 amino acids long. The V end was cut by 3 bases, the J end by 0 bases, with 11 bases between.